Detailed here is one TCR beta chain. The antigen is undetermined. CDR1 is DFQATT and CDR2 is SNEGSKA in the germline V gene (reference sequence). This CDR3 comprises 9 residues. Trimming pared 4 bases from V and 7 bases from J, leaving 4 bases between. The sample belongs to a study of T cell repertoires in cytomegalovirus infection. Looking at the study overall: As its CMV epitopes, the study selected recently identified HLA-C-restricted and well-studied HLA-B-restricted targets. Public TCR beta signatures provided an indication of both CMV infection and a matching HLA type. Points from the study as a whole: Summed public TCR beta family frequency identified CMV carriers bearing the relevant HLA. Clonotypes of TCR beta that were HLA-C-restricted and CMV-specific dominated the ex vivo response.

TCRdb fed the reads into MiXCR, producing one record per CDR3 protein. The data contain 800,000 to 950,000 distinct CDR3 sequences, 30% to 35% of them singletons. The material was cultured CD8+ T cells from PBMCs, obtained from culture after CMV antigen stimulation. The receptor comes from a human donor in good health (CMV status not recorded). Some clones in this sample may be carry-over from other donors' samples. V gene TRBV20-1 combines with J gene TRBJ1-2; D is undetermined. The CDR3 coding sequence is TGCAGTGCTATACCTGGCTACACCTTC. This sequence encodes CSAIPGYTF.